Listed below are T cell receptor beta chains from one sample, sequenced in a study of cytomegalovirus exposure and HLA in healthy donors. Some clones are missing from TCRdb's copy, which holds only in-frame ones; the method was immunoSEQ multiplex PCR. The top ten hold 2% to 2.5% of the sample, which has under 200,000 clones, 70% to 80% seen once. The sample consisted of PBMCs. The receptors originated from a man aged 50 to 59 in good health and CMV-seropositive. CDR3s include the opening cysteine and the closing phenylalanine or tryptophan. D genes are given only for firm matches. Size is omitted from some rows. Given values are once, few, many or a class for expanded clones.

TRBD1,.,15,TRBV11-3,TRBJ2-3,TGTGCCAGCAGCTTTGGGACAGCTAGCACAGATACGCAGTATTTT,CASSFGTASTDTQYF
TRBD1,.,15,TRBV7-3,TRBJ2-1,TGTGCCAGCAGCTTCCCGGGACAGGGTTTCAATGAGCAGTTCTTC,CASSFPGQGFNEQFF
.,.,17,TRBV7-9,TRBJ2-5,TGTGCCAGCTGGCATACTCCCCCGACAGGCAAAAAAGAGACCCAGTACTTC,CASWHTPPTGKKETQYF
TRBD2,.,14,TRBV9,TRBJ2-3,TGTGCCAGCAGCACACGGGGGGGAGGGGATACGCAGTATTTT,CASSTRGGGDTQYF
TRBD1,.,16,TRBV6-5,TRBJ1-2,TGTGCCAGCAGTTATCCCCGACAGGGGGGCTTCTATGGCTACACCTTC,CASSYPRQGGFYGYTF
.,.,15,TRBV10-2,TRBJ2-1,TGCGCCAGCAGGGAGACCAGGGGGGTCTACAATGAGCAGTTCTTC,CASRETRGVYNEQFF
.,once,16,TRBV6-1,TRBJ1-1,TGTGCCAGCAGTGACAATACAGGGAAGATCAACTCTGAAGCTTTCTTT,CASSDNTGKINSEAFF
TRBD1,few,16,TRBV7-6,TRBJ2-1,TGTGCCAGCAGCAACCCGGGACAGGGGGCGGCGAATGAGCAGTTCTTC,CASSNPGQGAANEQFF
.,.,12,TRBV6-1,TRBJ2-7,TGTGCCAGCAGGACCAGACTTTACGAGCAGTACTTC,CASRTRLYEQYF
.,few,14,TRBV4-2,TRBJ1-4,TGTGCCAGCAGCCAAATACACGGGAATGAAAAACTGTTTTTT,CASSQIHGNEKLFF
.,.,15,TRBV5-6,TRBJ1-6,TGTGCCAGCAGCTTACAAAGCTCCTATAATTCACCCCTCCACTTT,CASSLQSSYNSPLHF
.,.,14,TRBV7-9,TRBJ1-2,TGTGCCAGCAGCTTAGCGGGACAAATCGACGGCTACACCTTC,CASSLAGQIDGYTF
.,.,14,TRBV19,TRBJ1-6,TGTGCCAGTAGCCCGCCGGGGGATAATTCACCCCTCCACTTT,CASSPPGDNSPLHF
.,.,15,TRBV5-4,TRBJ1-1,TGTGCCAGCAGCTCCGTGGGGCGAAAGAACACTGAAGCTTTCTTT,CASSSVGRKNTEAFF
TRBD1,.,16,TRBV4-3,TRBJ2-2,TGCGCCAGCAGCCAAGGAGGGACAGGGCCCACCGGGGAGCTGTTTTTT,CASSQGGTGPTGELFF
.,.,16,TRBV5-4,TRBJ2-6,TGTGCCAGCAGCTTGGGAGTCACTACTGGGGCCAACGTCCTGACTTTC,CASSLGVTTGANVLTF
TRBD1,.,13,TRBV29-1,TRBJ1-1,TGCAGCGCGCAGACAGGGATGAACACTGAAGCTTTCTTT,CSAQTGMNTEAFF
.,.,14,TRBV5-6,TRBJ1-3,TGTGCCAGCAGCTTGGGACAGTCTGGAAACACCATATATTTT,CASSLGQSGNTIYF
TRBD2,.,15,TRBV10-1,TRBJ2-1,TGCGCCAGCAGTGAGGGTGGACTAGCGGGGGTTGAGCAGTTCTTC,CASSEGGLAGVEQFF
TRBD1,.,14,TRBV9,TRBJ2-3,TGTGCCAGCAGCGTAGGAGGGGGCGTAGGTACGCAGTATTTT,CASSVGGGVGTQYF
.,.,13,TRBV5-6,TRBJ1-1,TGTGCCAGCACTACCACAGAGAACACTGAAGCTTTCTTT,CASTTTENTEAFF
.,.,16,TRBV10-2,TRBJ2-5,TGCGCCAGCAGTGGGTCAAGATCTGAGGGGAGGGAGACCCAGTACTTC,CASSGSRSEGRETQYF
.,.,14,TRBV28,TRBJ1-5,TGTGCCAGCATCATGAGCGGCGGGGGTCAGCCCCAGCATTTT,CASIMSGGGQPQHF
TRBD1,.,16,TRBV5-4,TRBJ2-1,TGTGCCAGCAGCCAACCGACAGGGGGAAAGTACAATGAGCAGTTCTTC,CASSQPTGGKYNEQFF
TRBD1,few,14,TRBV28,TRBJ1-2,TGTGCCAGCAGTTTTGGACAGGGCGGCTATGGCTACACCTTC,CASSFGQGGYGYTF
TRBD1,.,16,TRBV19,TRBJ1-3,TGTGCCAGTACCTCAGGGGGCAGGGTAGTTTGGAACACCATATATTTT,CASTSGGRVVWNTIYF
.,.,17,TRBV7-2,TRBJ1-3,TGTGCCAGCAGCTTAGGCCGACAGGCCGTCTCTGGAAACACCATATATTTT,CASSLGRQAVSGNTIYF
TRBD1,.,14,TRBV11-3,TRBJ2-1,TGTGCCAGCAGCACCGGGACAGGGAGCGATGAGCAGTTCTTC,CASSTGTGSDEQFF
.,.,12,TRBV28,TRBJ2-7,TGTGCCAGCACCGAGGGTGCCAGCGAGCAGTACTTC,CASTEGASEQYF
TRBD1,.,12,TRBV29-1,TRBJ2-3,TGCAGCGATGACAGGGGCACAGATACGCAGTATTTT,CSDDRGTDTQYF
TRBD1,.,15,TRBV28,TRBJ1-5,TGTGCCAGCAGGATAGGGGGACAGGACAATCAGCCCCAGCATTTT,CASRIGGQDNQPQHF
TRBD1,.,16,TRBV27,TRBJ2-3,TGTGCCAGCAGTCCTTCCCGGACAGGGGGCACAGATACGCAGTATTTT,CASSPSRTGGTDTQYF
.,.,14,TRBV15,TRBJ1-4,TGTGCCACCAGAGCCCGGGACAATAATGAAAAACTGTTTTTT,CATRARDNNEKLFF
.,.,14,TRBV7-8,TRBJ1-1,TGTGCCAGCAGCGACCCGGGTCTAAGGACTGAAGCTTTCTTT,CASSDPGLRTEAFF
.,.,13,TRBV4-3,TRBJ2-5,TGCGCCAGCAGCCGACAGTCCCAAGAGACCCAGTACTTC,CASSRQSQETQYF
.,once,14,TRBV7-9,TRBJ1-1,TGTGCCAGCAGCCTTTTTGACAGAAACACTGAAGCTTTCTTT,CASSLFDRNTEAFF
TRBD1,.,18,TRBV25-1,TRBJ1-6,TGTGCCAGCAGTGAATATATCCCGACAGGGCGGGTGAAATCACCCCTCCACTTT,CASSEYIPTGRVKSPLHF
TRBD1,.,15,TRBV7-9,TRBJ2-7,TGTGCCAGCCACAGGACAGGGGAAGTCTCCTACGAGCAGTACTTC,CASHRTGEVSYEQYF
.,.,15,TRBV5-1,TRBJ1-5,TGCGCCAGCAGCCCGGGGTCTCAGGGCAATCAGCCCCAGCATTTT,CASSPGSQGNQPQHF
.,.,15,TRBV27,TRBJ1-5,TGTGCCAGCAGTTGGTCGGGAGCTGTCAATCAGCCCCAGCATTTT,CASSWSGAVNQPQHF